What follows are 9 T cell receptor beta chains derived from one specimen sequenced in a study of CD8+ T cells in alopecia areata (dated by TCRdb to the late 2010s). The label giving this sample's treatment or condition can be read as: oral pan-JAK inhibitor, 5-10 mg twice daily. The library came from the immunoSEQ multiplex PCR assay. RNA was extracted from all samples and reverse transcribed into cDNA as template for TCR sequencing. TCRdb limited this immuneACCESS table to in-frame rearrangements with V and J called. A share of clones is missing; checked studies link under half to unresolved V genes, and the rest is unexplained. This sample has 180,000 or so clones in its table, and roughly 63% of those were observed once. The top ten clones comprise 16% of the sample. This material consisted of CD4+ T cells sorted from blood, taken at approximately week 56, from a patient treated with tofacitinib. These receptors all come from a human donor with alopecia areata.

In this sample, this clone turned up once. The V and J genes are TRBV19 and TRBJ2-5; 9 bases are a match to TRBD1. CDR1 is LNHDA, CDR2 SQIVND, per germline (reference sequence). J lost 4 bases, V lost 9 bases, and 6 bases had no gene match. The CDR3 sequence is 13 residues long. The CDR3 DNA sequence: TGTGCCAGCGCTCCGGGACAGGGAGAGACCCAGTACTTC. Residues: CASAPGQGETQYF. Drawing the rest from reference TRBV19 and TRBJ2-5, the complete variable domain is DGGITQSPKYLFRKEGQNVTLSCEQNLNHDAMYWYRQDPGQGLRLIYYSQIVNDFQKGDIAEGYSVSREKKESFPLTVTSAQKNPTAFYLCASAPGQGETQYFGPGTRLLVL.

This clone was counted between two and nine times. The chain combines TRBV2 with TRBJ2-7; D gene unclear. From germline, CDR1 is SNHLY and CDR2 FYNNEI. Between the trimmed V and J ends, which lost 2 bases and 6 bases, there was a span of 14 bases. The CDR3 is made up of 14 amino acids. CDR3 sequence reads: CASSEILGSGEQYF. DNA for the CDR3: TGTGCCAGCAGTGAAATCCTGGGGTCGGGCGAGCAGTACTTC.

This clone was recorded a few times. CDR3 DNA: TGTGCCAGCAGCTTAGCGCATTCTGGCTCCTACGAGCAGTACTTC. Its translation: CASSLAHSGSYEQYF. This chain joins TRBV7-8 and TRBJ2-7; no clear D. CDR1 and CDR2 from the germline V gene are SGHVS and FQNEAQ. This CDR3 contains 15 residues. Trimming removed 0 bases at V and 0 bases at J, with 9 bases between.

CDR3 amino acids: CAWSSPGPWYGYTF. The CDR3 region has the DNA TGTGCCTGGAGTTCTCCGGGCCCCTGGTATGGCTACACCTTC. The chain is built from TRBV30 and TRBJ1-2; no clear D. The V end lost 2 bases, the J end lost 5 bases, and 15 bases lay between the germline ends. The CDR3 is made up of 14 amino acids. Germline V CDR1 and CDR2: GTSNPN, SVGIG (reference sequence).

The CDR3 region is CAWSVLGGQGNQPQHF. In DNA, the CDR3 is TGTGCCTGGAGTGTACTGGGGGGGCAGGGCAATCAGCCCCAGCATTTT. V is TRBV30 and J is TRBJ1-5; tentatively, D is TRBD1 (6 bases). Germline V lookup: CDR1 GTSNPN, CDR2 SVGIG (reference sequence). The CDR3 runs to 16 residues. Trimming left V 0 bases short and J 2 bases short, with 14 bases between.

The V gene is TRBV2, the J gene TRBJ1-5, with 7 bases aligning to TRBD1. Germline loops: CDR1 SNHLY, CDR2 FYNNEI. CDR3 length: 13 residues. V shed 4 bases, J shed 5 bases, and the junction held 2 bases outside the gene matches. The CDR3 sequence is CASSGDSHQPQHF. The DNA for the CDR3 is TGTGCCAGCAGTGGGGACAGTCATCAGCCCCAGCATTTT.

V is TRBV7-9 and J is TRBJ2-7; 8 nucleotides agree with TRBD1. Germline CDR1 reads SEHNR; CDR2 reads FQNEAQ (reference sequence). The CDR3 sequence is 16 residues long. V lost 4 bases and J lost 2; bases outside the gene matches: 10. The CDR3 protein is CASSSPSRDRTYEQYF. In DNA form, the CDR3 reads TGTGCCAGCAGCTCCCCCTCCCGGGACAGGACCTACGAGCAGTACTTC.

V gene TRBV19 combines with J gene TRBJ2-2, with 9 bases that match TRBD1. CDR3 size: 15 residues. V lost 7 bases and J lost 6; bases outside the gene matches: 9. Germline V gene sequence: CDR1 LNHDA, CDR2 SQIVND (reference sequence). CDR3 amino acids: CASNSGTGRSGELFF. CDR3 nucleotide sequence: TGTGCCAGTAACTCCGGGACAGGGCGATCCGGGGAGCTGTTTTTT.

This clone was counted only a few times. CDR3 DNA: TGTGCCAGCAGCCGTGGGGGACAGCGATCCACAGATACGCAGTATTTT. This codes for CASSRGGQRSTDTQYF. The J gene is TRBJ2-3, the V gene TRBV7-2; 7 bases line up with TRBD1. The V gene end was trimmed by 5 bases and the J gene end by 2 bases; junction bases not matched to a gene: 10. CDR1 and CDR2 from the germline V gene are SGHTA and FQGNSA. The CDR3 consists of 16 residues.